This entry describes one T cell receptor beta chain. Antigen: not known. Oncomine TCR Beta short-read sequencing was applied to DNA from cultured CD4+ T cells. TCRdb ran MiXCR on the PCR reads and lists one entry per CDR3 protein. This table has roughly 9,000 distinct CDR3 sequences, approximately 50% appearing once. The data are from a study of vaccination and CD4 T cells after COVID-19. Treatment of the sample: 10-day PBMC culture with coronavirus spike peptide pools or control peptides (ViraFEST assay). The CDR3 length is 14 residues. The V end lost 5 bases, the J end lost 4 bases, and 14 bases lay between the germline ends. Germline assignment: CDR1 MDHEN and CDR2 SYDVKM.

This chain links TRBV28 with TRBJ1-2; D is possibly TRBD1 (5 bases). The material sequenced was CD4+ T cells from blood, cultured in vitro. This TCR was sampled from a human donor who had recovered from COVID-19. Written as DNA, the CDR3 is TGTGCCAGCAGTCCCGGGGGGTCGGGCTATGGCTACACCTTC. Its translation is CASSPGGSGYGYTF.